Listed here are 13 T cell receptor beta chains from one sample, sequenced in a study of cytotoxic CD8 clonotypes in ibrutinib-treated CLL. Profiling relied on immunoSEQ multiplex PCR, and the TCRdb table lists in-frame clones only, not all of them. The sample gives 150,000 to 200,000 clones, 81% of which show up once; roughly 2% is in the top ten. Sequencing used PBMCs, obtained after 12 months of ibrutinib treatment. The receptors here all came from a human donor with chronic lymphocytic leukemia.

The chain couples TRBV4-1 to TRBJ1-3; 7 bases line up with TRBD1. From germline, CDR1 is MGHRA and CDR2 YSYEKL. The CDR3 has 14 amino acids. The trim removed 0 bases at V and 11 bases at J, leaving 7 bases unmatched. The CDR3 loop reads CASSQEARGGSIYF. The DNA of the CDR3 is TGCGCCAGCAGCCAAGAGGCCAGGGGGGGCTCCATATATTTT.

This chain uses TRBV7-2 with TRBJ1-3; 9 nucleotides agree with TRBD1. The CDR3 covers 16 residues. Germline lookup yields CDR1 SGHTA and CDR2 FQGNSA. Trimming at V came to 4 bases and at J to 4 bases, leaving 8 bases not matched to a gene. Here the CDR3 reads CASSSARDRAGNTIYF. DNA for the CDR3: TGTGCCAGCAGCTCCGCTCGGGACAGGGCAGGAAACACCATATATTTT.

This clone was found once. V and J are TRBV28 and TRBJ2-2; no clear D gene. The CDR3 loop spans 14 amino acids. CDR1 MDHEN and CDR2 SYDVKM come from the germline V gene. Trimming left V 6 bases short and J 4 bases short, with 12 bases between. In DNA, the CDR3 is TGTGCCAGCAGCCTGGGCTGGGGCACCGGGGAGCTGTTTTTT. Translation: CASSLGWGTGELFF.

As DNA, the CDR3 is TGTGCCAGCAGCTTCCCGGGCACTAATGAAAAACTGTTTTTT. Residues: CASSFPGTNEKLFF. V and J are TRBV5-5 and TRBJ1-4; no firm D call. CDR3 length: 14 amino acids. Germline CDR1 SGHKS, CDR2 YYEKEE (reference sequence). V lost 2 bases to trimming and J lost 2 bases, with 7 bases between them. The full variable domain, with the rest looked up from reference TRBV5-5 and TRBJ1-4, is DAGVTQSPTHLIKTRGQQVTLRCSPISGHKSVSWYQQVLGQGPQFIFQYYEKEERGRGNFPDRFSARQFPNYSSELNVNALLLGDSALYLCASSFPGTNEKLFFGSGTQLSVL.

CDR3 DNA: TGTGCCAGCAGCTTAGGGGCTAGCGGAAAAGAGACCCAGTACTTC. Its translation: CASSLGASGKETQYF. This chain links TRBV7-2 with TRBJ2-5; 7 bases fit TRBD2. Germline lookup yields CDR1 SGHTA and CDR2 FQGNSA. CDR3 length: 15 amino acids. With V trimmed by 1 base and J by 3 bases, 5 bases remained unmatched.

By share of the sample, this clone is medium-sized (0.01 to 0.1%). The chain employs TRBV6-5 and TRBJ1-2; possible D gene TRBD1, 5 bases. Trimming stripped 4 bases from V and 6 bases from J, with 9 bases between. The CDR3 has 12 residues. Germline CDR1 reads MNHEY; CDR2 reads SVGAGI. The CDR3 protein is CASSSTVNGYTF. The CDR3 DNA sequence: TGTGCCAGCAGTTCGACAGTGAATGGCTACACCTTC.

The genes are TRBV7-2 and TRBJ2-3; the match to TRBD2 covers 7 bases. Germline V gives CDR1 SGHTA, CDR2 FQGNSA. Trimming at V came to 5 bases and at J to 6 bases, leaving 5 bases not matched to a gene. CDR3 length equals 13 residues. The CDR3 DNA reads as TGTGCCAGCAGCCTTGCCGGGAGGGATACGCAGTATTTT. Translation: CASSLAGRDTQYF.

The chain links TRBV7-2 to TRBJ2-3; the D gene could be TRBD1 or TRBD2 (5 bases each). Trimming removed 4 bases from V and 4 bases from J, with 15 bases in between. This CDR3 is built from 15 residues. Looked up from germline, CDR1 is SGHTA and CDR2 is FQGNSA. The CDR3 nucleotides read TGTGCCAGCAGCTCTTGGGTGGGGACCTCAGATACGCAGTATTTT. This gives the protein CASSSWVGTSDTQYF.

The chain uses TRBV10-2 and TRBJ1-1, with D tentatively TRBD1 (5 bases). Per the germline V gene, CDR1 is WSHSY and CDR2 is SAAADI. This CDR3 spans 13 amino acids. Between the trimmed V and J ends, which lost 6 bases and 7 bases, there was a span of 15 bases. The CDR3: CASSVDGGDEAFF. The CDR3 DNA reads TGCGCCAGCAGCGTAGATGGGGGGGATGAAGCTTTCTTT.

The rearrangement joins TRBV5-8 to TRBJ1-2, with D unclear. This CDR3 has 11 amino acids. Germline V gives CDR1 SGHTS, CDR2 YDEGEE. V was shortened by 2 bases and J by 5 bases, with 4 bases between the two germline ends. DNA for the CDR3: TGTGCCAGCAGCTTAAGATATGGCTACACCTTC. Its translation: CASSLRYGYTF.

As concerns this clone: This specimen includes other DNA sequences encoding the same CDR3. This sequence joins TRBV5-1 and TRBJ1-5, with D possibly matching TRBD1 (5 bases). Trimming took 0 bases from V and 4 from J, leaving 8 bases between them. The CDR3 totals 14 residues. The germline V gene encodes CDR1 SGHRS and CDR2 YFSETQ. CDR3 protein: CASSLGEGNQPQHF. In DNA, the CDR3 is TGCGCCAGCAGCTTGGGAGAGGGGAATCAGCCCCAGCATTTT.

The rearrangement joins TRBV7-2 to TRBJ2-1; the match to TRBD2 covers 10 bases. Germline trimming cut 1 base from V and 6 bases from J; bases unmatched to any gene: 3. The germline gives CDR1 SGHTA, CDR2 FQGNSA. The CDR3 extends over 15 amino acids. CDR3 loop: CASSLVSSGSNEQFF. The CDR3 nucleotides read TGTGCCAGCAGCTTAGTTTCTAGCGGGAGCAATGAGCAGTTCTTC.

The chain recombines TRBV7-9 with TRBJ2-3; 7 nucleotides agree with TRBD2. J gave up 0 bases and V 3 bases, and 9 bases lay outside the gene matches. CDR3 length: 17 amino acids. Germline lookup yields CDR1 SEHNR and CDR2 FQNEAQ (reference sequence). The CDR3 bases are TGTGCCAGCAGCTTTCCGAGGGAGGGCCCGAGCACAGATACGCAGTATTTT. This encodes CASSFPREGPSTDTQYF.